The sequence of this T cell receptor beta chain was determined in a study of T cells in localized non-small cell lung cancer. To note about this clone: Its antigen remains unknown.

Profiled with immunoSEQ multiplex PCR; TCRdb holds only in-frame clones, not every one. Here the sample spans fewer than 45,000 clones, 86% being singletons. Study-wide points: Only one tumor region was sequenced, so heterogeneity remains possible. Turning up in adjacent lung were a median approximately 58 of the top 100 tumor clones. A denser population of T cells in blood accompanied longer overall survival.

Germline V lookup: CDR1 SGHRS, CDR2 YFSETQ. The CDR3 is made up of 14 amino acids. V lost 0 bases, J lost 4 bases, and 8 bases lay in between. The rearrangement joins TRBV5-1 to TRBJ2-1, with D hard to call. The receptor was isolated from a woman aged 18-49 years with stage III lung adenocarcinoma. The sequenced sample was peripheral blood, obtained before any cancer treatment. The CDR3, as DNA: TGCGCCAGCAGCTTGGCGCACACTTACAATGAGCAGTTCTTC. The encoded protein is CASSLAHTYNEQFF.